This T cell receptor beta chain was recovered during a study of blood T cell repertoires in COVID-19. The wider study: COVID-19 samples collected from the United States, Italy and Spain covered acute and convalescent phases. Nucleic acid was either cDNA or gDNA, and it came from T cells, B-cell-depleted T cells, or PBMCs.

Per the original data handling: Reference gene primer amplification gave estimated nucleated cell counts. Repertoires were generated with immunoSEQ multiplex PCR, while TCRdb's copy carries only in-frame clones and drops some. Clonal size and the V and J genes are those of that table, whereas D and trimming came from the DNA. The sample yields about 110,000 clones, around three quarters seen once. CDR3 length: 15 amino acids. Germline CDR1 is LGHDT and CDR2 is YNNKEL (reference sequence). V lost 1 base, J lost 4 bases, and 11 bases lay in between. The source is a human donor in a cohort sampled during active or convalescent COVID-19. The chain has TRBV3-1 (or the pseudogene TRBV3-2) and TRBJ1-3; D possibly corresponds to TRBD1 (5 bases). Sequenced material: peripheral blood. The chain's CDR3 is CASSQGGVEGNTIYF. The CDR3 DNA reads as TGTGCCAGCAGCCAAGGGGGGGTGGAAGGAAACACCATATATTTT.